Shown below are 11 T cell receptor beta chains from a single sample sequenced in a study of blood T cell repertoires in COVID-19. Clones were sequenced by immunoSEQ multiplex PCR, and TCRdb holds only the in-frame ones, with some missing. Of approximately 100,000 clones listed, under 85% are singletons. The specimen was peripheral blood. The receptors originated from a human donor in a cohort sampled during active COVID-19.

The chain is built from TRBV15 and TRBJ2-2; TRBD2 is a possible D gene (5 bases). The CDR3 consists of 15 residues. The V end lost 1 base, the J end lost 4 bases, and 10 bases lay between the germline ends. Germline values: CDR1 LNHNV, CDR2 YYDKDF (reference sequence). CDR3 sequence: CATSRGGRGTGELFF. CDR3 sequence (DNA): TGTGCCACCAGCAGAGGTGGGAGAGGCACCGGGGAGCTGTTTTTT.

This clone was seen just once. This chain connects TRBV4-2 to TRBJ1-1, with 8 bases matching TRBD1. V lost 1 base, J lost 1 base, and 5 bases stayed unmatched. The CDR3 runs 16 residues. Germline V gives CDR1 LGHNA, CDR2 YNFKEQ. The CDR3 region is CASSQVSDRANTEAFF. For the CDR3, the DNA is TGTGCCAGCAGCCAAGTCTCGGACAGGGCGAACACTGAAGCTTTCTTT.

This chain links TRBV15 with TRBJ2-3; D is possibly TRBD2 (6 bases). The CDR3 is 18 amino acids. V was cut by 0 bases and J by 0 bases, with 16 bases left in between. CDR1 is LNHNV, CDR2 YYDKDF, per germline (reference sequence). The CDR3 region has the DNA TGTGCCACCAGCAGAGAGTATTGGGGCGGGACTAGCACAGATACGCAGTATTTT. It codes for CATSREYWGGTSTDTQYF.

The V call is TRBV6-5, the J call TRBJ1-1, with a weak D call TRBD1 (6 bases). This CDR3 is 14 amino acids long. The V gene lost 6 bases and the J gene lost 1 base, with 12 bases spanning the gap. Germline V gene data show CDR1 as MNHEY and CDR2 as SVGAGI. CDR3 DNA sequence: TGTGCCAGCAGGCCGGGGGGGCGGAACACTGAAGCTTTCTTT. Residues: CASRPGGRNTEAFF.

The chain combines TRBV6-1 with TRBJ2-1; D is possibly TRBD2 (5 bases). Germline loops: CDR1 MNHNS, CDR2 SASEGT. Trimming removed 11 bases from V and 6 bases from J, with 14 bases in between. The CDR3 length is 12 residues. The CDR3 loop is CAGSDTGNEQFF. CDR3 nucleotide sequence: TGTGCCGGGAGTGATACCGGCAATGAGCAGTTCTTC.

The V and J genes are TRBV5-1 and TRBJ2-3, with 8 nucleotides matching TRBD2. Germline CDR1 and CDR2: SGHRS and YFSETQ. This CDR3 spans 16 amino acids. V lost 0 bases and J lost 9; bases outside the gene matches: 12. The CDR3 is CASSLGAGATRGTQYF. The CDR3 DNA follows: TGCGCCAGCAGCTTGGGAGCGGGGGCCACCAGAGGGACGCAGTATTTT.

This clone turned up a few times. This chain uses TRBV18 with TRBJ2-4; D is ambiguous. The CDR3 runs 19 residues. Trimming removed 0 bases at V and 3 bases at J, with 21 bases between. Per germline, CDR1 KGHSH and CDR2 LQKENI. CDR3 protein: CASSPPLAAAAPGKNIQYF. CDR3 sequence (DNA): TGTGCCAGCTCACCACCCCTTGCGGCGGCAGCCCCCGGCAAAAACATTCAGTACTTC.

The chain carries TRBV19 and TRBJ2-7; D is ambiguous. CDR3 length: 14 amino acids. The V and J ends lost 3 bases and 3 bases respectively, with 12 bases between them. Germline lookup yields CDR1 LNHDA and CDR2 SQIVND (reference sequence). The CDR3 nucleotides are TGTGCCAGTAGTATCGGCAGGAACGGCTACGAGCAGTACTTC. This codes for CASSIGRNGYEQYF.

The chain has TRBV7-5 and TRBJ2-1; the table names TRBD1, a call not compared with the DNA. TRBV7-5 is reported as a pseudogene. This CDR3 has 15 amino acids. The CDR3 nucleotides read TGTGTCAGAAGCTCGGACAGGGCAATAATAAATGAGCAGTTCTTC. This codes for CVRSSDRAIINEQFF.

This chain joins TRBV19 and TRBJ1-5, with 7 bases that match TRBD1. Germline V gene lookup returns CDR1 LNHDA and CDR2 SQIVND (reference sequence). The CDR3 has 15 amino acids. Trimming cost V 3 bases and J 5 bases; bases outside gene matches: 7. The CDR3 sequence is CASSIGTGAHQPQHF. CDR3 nucleotides: TGTGCCAGTAGTATCGGAACAGGGGCCCATCAGCCCCAGCATTTT.

CDR3 sequence reads: CASSSRDRGPNYGYTF. The CDR3 DNA reads as TGTGCCAGCAGTTCCCGGGACAGGGGACCTAACTATGGCTACACCTTC. The chain joins TRBV2 to TRBJ1-2, with 10 nucleotides matching TRBD1. The CDR3 sequence is 16 residues long. The germline V gene encodes CDR1 SNHLY and CDR2 FYNNEI. With 5 bases clipped from V and 0 bases from J, the junction kept 6 bases outside the gene matches.